This TCR gamma chain is from a study of gamma-delta chains in newborns, infants, children. Study-level information: Innate gammadelta T cells reportedly expand polyclonally right after birth, driven by microbial exposure, per the title.

Germline V gene sequence: CDR1 GITISATS, CDR2 ISYDGTV (reference sequence). V dropped 0 bases and J dropped 0; count of bases not matched to a gene: 1. This CDR3 is 15 amino acids long. This clone was counted only a few times. TCRdb called clones from the reads again using CATT. The repertoire holds more than 800 gamma-chain clones, with 55% to 70% as singletons. V gene TRGV9 combines with J gene TRGJP1. The clonotype was recovered from a child who was a newborn, infant or young child, either healthy, febrile or measles-vaccinated (not recorded which). Sequencing used blood. The chain's CDR3 is CALWEVHTTGWFKIF. Here the CDR3 DNA reads TGTGCCTTGTGGGAGGTGCATACCACTGGTTGGTTCAAGATATTT.